This note documents a single T cell receptor beta chain sequence. In the study's own analysis: From reference gene primer amplification, estimates of nucleated cell counts were derived. Sequenced by immunoSEQ multiplex PCR; TCRdb stores in-frame clones only, minus some. The V and J calls and the clone size are those of that table, but D and trimming were determined from the DNA. The data hold some 90,000 clones, with roughly 85% observed a single time. The data stem from a study of blood T cell repertoires in COVID-19. About the research overall: Samples of COVID-19 (acute and convalescent) were obtained from the United States, Italy and Spain. T cells, B-cell-depleted T cells, or PBMCs supplied cDNA or gDNA.

Trimming removed 3 bases at V and 3 bases at J, with 11 bases between. This CDR3 comprises 13 residues. Germline-derived CDR1 and CDR2 are DFQATT and SNEGSKA (reference sequence). Sequenced: peripheral blood. This receptor was taken from a human donor in a cohort sampled during active COVID-19. The chain links TRBV20-1 to TRBJ1-1; D perhaps matches TRBD1 (6 bases). The CDR3 is CSASNRADTEAFF. DNA for the CDR3: TGCAGTGCTAGTAACAGGGCCGACACTGAAGCTTTCTTT.